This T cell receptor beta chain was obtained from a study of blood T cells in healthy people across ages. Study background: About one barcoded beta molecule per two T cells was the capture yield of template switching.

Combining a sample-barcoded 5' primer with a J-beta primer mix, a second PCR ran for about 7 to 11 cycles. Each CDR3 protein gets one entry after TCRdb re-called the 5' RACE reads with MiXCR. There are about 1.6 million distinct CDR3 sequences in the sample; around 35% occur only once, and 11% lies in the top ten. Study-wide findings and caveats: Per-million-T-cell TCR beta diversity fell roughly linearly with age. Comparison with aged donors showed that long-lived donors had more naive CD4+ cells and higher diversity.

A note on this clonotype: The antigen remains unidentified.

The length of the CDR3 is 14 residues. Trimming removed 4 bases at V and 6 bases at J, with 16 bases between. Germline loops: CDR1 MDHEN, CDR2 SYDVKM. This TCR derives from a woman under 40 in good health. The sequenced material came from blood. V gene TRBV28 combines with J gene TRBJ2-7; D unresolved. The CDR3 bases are TGTGCCAGCAGTTCCCGGCCCCGACTCCCCGAGCAGTACTTC. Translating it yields CASSSRPRLPEQYF.